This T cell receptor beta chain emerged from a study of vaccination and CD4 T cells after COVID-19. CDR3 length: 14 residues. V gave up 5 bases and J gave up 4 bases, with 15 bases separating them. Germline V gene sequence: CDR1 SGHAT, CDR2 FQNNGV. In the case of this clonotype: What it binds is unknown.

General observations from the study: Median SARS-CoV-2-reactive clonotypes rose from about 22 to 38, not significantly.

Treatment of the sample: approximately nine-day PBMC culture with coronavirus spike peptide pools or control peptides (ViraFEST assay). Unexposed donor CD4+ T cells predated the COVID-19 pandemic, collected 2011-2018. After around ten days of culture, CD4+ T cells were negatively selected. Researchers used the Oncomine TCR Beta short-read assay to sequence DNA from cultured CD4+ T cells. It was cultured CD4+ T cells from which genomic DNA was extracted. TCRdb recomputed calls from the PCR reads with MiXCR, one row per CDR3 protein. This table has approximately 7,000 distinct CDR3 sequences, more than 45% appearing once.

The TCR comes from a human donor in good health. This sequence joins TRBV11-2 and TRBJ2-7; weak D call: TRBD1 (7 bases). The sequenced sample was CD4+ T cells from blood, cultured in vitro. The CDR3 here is CASSPQGGPYEQYF. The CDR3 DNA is TGTGCCAGCAGCCCCCAGGGGGGCCCATACGAGCAGTACTTC.